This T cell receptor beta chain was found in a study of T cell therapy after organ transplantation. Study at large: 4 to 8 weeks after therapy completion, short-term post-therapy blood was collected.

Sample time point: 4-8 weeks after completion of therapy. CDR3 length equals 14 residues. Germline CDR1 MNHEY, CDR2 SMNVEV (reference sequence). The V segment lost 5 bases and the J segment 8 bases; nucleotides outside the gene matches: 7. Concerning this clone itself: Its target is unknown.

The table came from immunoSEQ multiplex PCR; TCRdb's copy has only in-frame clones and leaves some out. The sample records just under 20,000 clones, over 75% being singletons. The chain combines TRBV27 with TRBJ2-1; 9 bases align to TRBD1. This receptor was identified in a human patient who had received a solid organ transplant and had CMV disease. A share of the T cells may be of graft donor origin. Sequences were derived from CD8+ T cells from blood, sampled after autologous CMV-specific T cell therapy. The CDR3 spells CASSPGQGEDEQFF. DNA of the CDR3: TGTGCCAGCAGTCCGGGACAGGGTGAGGATGAGCAGTTCTTC.